A selection of T cell receptor beta chains follows, all from one sample in a study of T-cell reconstitution after alpha-beta-depleted transplantation in children. TCRdb analysed the PCR reads with MiXCR anew, one entry per CDR3 protein. The table lists about 980,000 distinct CDR3 sequences, roughly 29% of them singletons. The sample was PBMCs, mostly from graft donor cells, taken 360 days after TCRalphabeta/CD19-depleted stem cell transplant. Every receptor here comes from a boy younger than two who had a stem cell transplant for SCID, so the T cells may come from the graft donor. Both conserved end residues are part of each CDR3. A D gene is named only where the DNA matches it firmly. The size of a clone is reported for some rows only, either as once, few or many, or as a class for expanded clones.

j_call clone_size v_call d_call cdr3_aa cdr3_nt
TRBJ2-7 NA TRBV9 NA CASSVAPFSYEQYF TGTGCCAGCAGCGTAGCCCCTTTCTCCTACGAGCAGTACTTC
TRBJ2-3 NA TRBV12-3/TRBV12-4 NA CASSPGGEAQYF TGTGCCAGCAGCCCTGGGGGAGAGGCGCAGTATTTT
TRBJ2-2 NA TRBV7-3 TRBD2 CASSPRLAGAANTGELFF TGTGCCAGCAGCCCGCGACTAGCGGGGGCCGCGAACACCGGGGAGCTGTTTTTT
TRBJ1-2 few TRBV15 TRBD1 CATEGTANYGYTF TGTGCCACCGAAGGGACAGCCAACTATGGCTACACCTTC
TRBJ1-2 few TRBV7-6 TRBD1 CASSLGTGPGYTF TGTGCCAGCAGCCTGGGGACAGGGCCTGGCTACACCTTC
TRBJ2-5 few TRBV11-2 NA CASSLDRGTQTTQYF TGTGCCAGCAGCTTAGACCGGGGGACACAGACGACCCAGTACTTC
TRBJ2-3 NA TRBV29-1 TRBD1 CSVDRDIEDTQYF TGCAGCGTCGACAGGGATATAGAGGATACGCAGTATTTT
TRBJ2-7 once TRBV20-1 TRBD2 CSARETGLADYEQYF TGCAGTGCTAGAGAGACGGGACTAGCGGACTACGAGCAGTACTTC
TRBJ2-1 once TRBV2 TRBD2 CASSRRGGRDNEQFF TGTGCCAGCAGTCGACGGGGGGGCCGCGACAATGAGCAGTTCTTC
TRBJ2-7 NA TRBV4-1 NA CASSQMRDRYEQYF TGCGCCAGCAGCCAAATGAGGGACCGCTACGAGCAGTACTTC
TRBJ2-7 many TRBV24-1 TRBD1 CATSDPIGTGSYEQYF TGTGCCACCAGTGACCCCATCGGGACAGGCTCCTACGAGCAGTACTTC
TRBJ2-7 NA TRBV28 TRBD2 CASSSLAGGFHYEQYF TGTGCCAGCAGTTCCCTAGCGGGGGGTTTCCATTACGAGCAGTACTTC
TRBJ2-1 NA TRBV5-6 NA CASEGNGGGYNEQFF TGTGCCTCCGAGGGGAACGGGGGAGGTTACAATGAGCAGTTCTTC
TRBJ2-2 NA TRBV6-5 NA CASSYEPGAGELFF TGTGCCAGCAGTTACGAGCCGGGTGCCGGGGAGCTGTTTTTT
TRBJ2-7 NA TRBV6-5 NA CATSQGWEQYF TGTGCCACCTCACAGGGTTGGGAGCAGTACTTC
TRBJ2-7 few TRBV12-3/TRBV12-4 TRBD2 CASSFLGGRDEQYF TGTGCCAGCAGTTTTTTGGGGGGGAGAGACGAGCAGTACTTC
TRBJ2-1 few TRBV20-1 NA CSARSGGANEQFF TGCAGTGCTAGAAGTGGGGGGGCCAATGAGCAGTTCTTC
TRBJ2-7 NA TRBV6-2/TRBV6-3 TRBD1 CASSYQEAGQGRIPYEQYF TGTGCCAGCAGTTACCAGGAGGCGGGACAGGGTAGAATCCCCTACGAGCAGTACTTC
TRBJ2-6 few TRBV19 TRBD1 CASSKPGQLSGANVLTF TGTGCCAGTAGTAAGCCGGGACAGCTCTCTGGGGCCAACGTCCTGACTTTC
TRBJ2-3 few TRBV20-1 TRBD2 CSAWSGGSTDTQYF TGCAGTGCTTGGAGCGGGGGAAGCACAGATACGCAGTATTTT
TRBJ1-2 few TRBV28 NA CASSPLMGGGYTF TGTGCCAGCAGTCCCCTCATGGGGGGCGGCTACACCTTC
TRBJ1-1 NA TRBV5-1 TRBD1 CASFEQGAYSEAFF TGCGCCAGCTTTGAGCAGGGGGCATACTCTGAAGCTTTCTTT
TRBJ2-2 few TRBV10-3 TRBD1 CAISEEPDRETGELFF TGTGCCATCAGTGAAGAGCCAGACAGGGAAACCGGGGAGCTGTTTTTT
TRBJ2-7 NA TRBV7-9 TRBD2 CASSVNLAGLSYEQYF TGTGCCAGCAGCGTCAATCTAGCGGGGCTATCCTACGAGCAGTACTTC
TRBJ2-3 NA TRBV20-1 TRBD2 CSAQGAGGPTDTQYF TGCAGTGCCCAGGGAGCGGGGGGGCCCACAGATACGCAGTATTTT
TRBJ2-3 NA TRBV15 NA CATSRGPGEDTQYF TGTGCCACCAGCAGAGGTCCAGGGGAGGATACGCAGTATTTT
TRBJ1-1 few TRBV11-2 NA CASSLVFLGFPDTEAFF TGTGCCAGCAGCTTAGTTTTCTTGGGTTTTCCTGACACTGAAGCTTTCTTT
TRBJ2-2 few TRBV3-1 TRBD1 CASSRGTGNTGELFF TGTGCCAGCAGTCGAGGGACAGGAAACACCGGGGAGCTGTTTTTT
TRBJ2-5 few TRBV7-2 NA CASSFSRGLQETQYF TGTGCCAGCAGCTTCTCGCGGGGGCTACAAGAGACCCAGTACTTC
TRBJ2-3 few TRBV10-3 NA CAISAEVARDTQYF TGTGCCATCAGTGCTGAAGTCGCAAGAGATACGCAGTATTTT
TRBJ2-7 NA TRBV20-1 NA CSARAERGVRGEQYF TGCAGTGCTAGAGCAGAGAGGGGGGTTAGGGGCGAGCAGTACTTC
TRBJ2-3 NA TRBV11-2 TRBD2 CASSLHGGGASTQYF TGTGCCAGCAGCTTACACGGCGGGGGGGCCAGTACGCAGTATTTT
TRBJ2-2 NA TRBV12-3/TRBV12-4 NA CASTGPYVTGELFF TGTGCCAGCACCGGACCCTACGTTACCGGGGAGCTGTTTTTT
TRBJ2-5 NA TRBV12-3/TRBV12-4 TRBD2 CASSGLAGLQETQYF TGTGCCAGCAGTGGACTAGCGGGGCTACAAGAGACCCAGTACTTC
TRBJ2-3 NA TRBV4-2 NA CASSQEGGRTDTQYF TGTGCCAGCAGCCAAGAAGGGGGTCGCACAGATACGCAGTATTTT
TRBJ2-3 few TRBV5-1 NA CASSLASRVSDTQYF TGCGCCAGCAGCTTGGCCAGTAGGGTTTCAGATACGCAGTATTTT
TRBJ1-2 NA TRBV6-5 TRBD1 CASSYSWTGAGYTF TGTGCCAGCAGTTACTCCTGGACAGGGGCTGGCTACACCTTC
TRBJ1-2 NA TRBV4-3 NA CASSRDASPSGYTF TGCGCCAGCAGCCGCGACGCGTCCCCTAGTGGCTACACCTTC
TRBJ2-2 few TRBV3-1 NA CASSIGTLGGTNTGELFF TGTGCCAGCAGCATAGGGACACTTGGGGGGACGAACACCGGGGAGCTGTTTTTT
TRBJ2-7 NA TRBV15 TRBD1 CATSKAGTGALYEQYF TGTGCCACCAGCAAGGCGGGGACAGGGGCCCTCTACGAGCAGTACTTC
TRBJ2-1 few TRBV6-1 TRBD1 CASRARQGRFANEQFF TGTGCCAGCAGGGCCCGACAGGGGAGGTTCGCCAATGAGCAGTTCTTC
TRBJ1-4 NA TRBV28 NA CASSLLGREEKLFF TGTGCCAGCAGTTTATTGGGCAGGGAGGAAAAACTGTTTTTT
TRBJ1-1 NA TRBV5-1 NA CASTVSGGYLSTEAFF TGCGCCAGCACCGTATCGGGGGGCTATTTGAGCACTGAAGCTTTCTTT
TRBJ2-1 few TRBV6-1 TRBD1 CASRSTGGSRNEQFF TGTGCCAGCAGGAGTACAGGGGGCTCCAGAAATGAGCAGTTCTTC
TRBJ2-1 few TRBV5-1 TRBD1 CASSPRTGGNNEQFF TGCGCCAGCAGCCCCCGGACAGGGGGAAACAATGAGCAGTTCTTC
TRBJ2-4 NA TRBV3-1 NA CATSPKFETGLADAKNIQYF TGTGCCACCAGCCCCAAGTTTGAGACAGGATTGGCCGACGCCAAAAACATTCAGTACTTC
TRBJ2-7 NA TRBV28 TRBD1 CASRMTGASYEQYF TGTGCCAGCCGTATGACAGGGGCCTCCTACGAGCAGTACTTC
TRBJ2-1 few TRBV20-1 NA CSAREVYWTGEYNEQFF TGCAGTGCTAGAGAAGTGTATTGGACTGGGGAATACAATGAGCAGTTCTTC
TRBJ1-1 NA TRBV5-1 NA CASSLVPKVAQRESGTEAFF TGCGCCAGCAGCTTGGTACCAAAGGTGGCCCAAAGGGAATCGGGCACTGAAGCTTTCTTT
TRBJ2-2 NA TRBV20-1 NA CSARGHSTGELFF TGCAGTGCTAGGGGACATTCCACCGGGGAGCTGTTTTTT